This T cell receptor beta chain emerged from a study of cytomegalovirus exposure and HLA in healthy donors. Both 60 Vbeta primers and 13 Jbeta primers went into the PCR. TCRdb's table, derived via immunoSEQ multiplex PCR, lists solely in-frame clones and lacks some. The sample includes 75,000 to 90,000 clones, around 84% of them seen just once. Germline V gene lookup returns CDR1 SGHTA and CDR2 FQGNSA. The V end was cut by 5 bases, the J end by 8 bases, with 13 bases between. The CDR3 length is 13 residues. General study results and limits: In a later analysis, common viral pathogens appeared linked to several of the most significant clusters.

As to this clone: Its antigen is still unknown.

The specimen sequenced was PBMCs. The V gene is TRBV7-2, the J gene TRBJ1-5; possible D gene TRBD1, 5 bases. This clonotype was obtained from a woman in her 40s in good health and CMV-seropositive. Here the CDR3 DNA reads TGTGCCAGCAGCACCGGGGGGGTGAAGCCCCAGCATTTT. It codes for CASSTGGVKPQHF.